This TCR beta chain was retrieved from a study of PD-L1 blockade in urothelial cancer. Germline CDR1 SEHNR, CDR2 FQNEAQ (reference sequence). J was trimmed by 10 bases and V by 3 bases; bases with no gene match: 7. The length of the CDR3 is 15 residues. Assay: immunoSEQ multiplex PCR; the TCRdb copy retains only in-frame clones and omits some. The sample includes around 56,000 clones, just over 85% of them seen just once. The sequence derives from a man in his fifties with urothelial cancer. Material: PBMCs, obtained around atezolizumab (anti-PD-L1) treatment. This chain joins TRBV7-9 and TRBJ1-6; 9 positions agree with TRBD1. CDR3 protein: CASSFPGQGRSPLHF. The CDR3 DNA sequence: TGTGCCAGCAGCTTCCCCGGACAGGGGCGGTCACCCCTCCACTTT.